This TCR beta chain stems from a study of beta chain features in type 1 diabetes. Sequenced material consisted of expressed TCRB transcripts (all of the isolated RNA was reverse transcribed). The protocol was immunoSEQ multiplex PCR, while the TCRdb copy is restricted to in-frame clones and leaves out a portion. The sample lists roughly 290,000 clones; 15% were seen once. The CDR3 length is 14 residues. V lost 0 bases and J 4 bases, leaving 9 bases between the germline ends. Germline V CDR1 and CDR2: LGHNA, YSLEER. The sample holds a few counts of this clone. Its target is not known. Overall study results and limits: Individuals with type 1 diabetes displayed fewer insertions and more deletions at VDJ junctions. Shortening that was moderate but significant affected the TCRB CDR3s of Type 1 diabetes patients in all four CD4+ subsets. Possible PCR preference for shorter templates applied equally to patients and controls. It was not settled here whether HLA type affects TCRB rearrangement.

CD45RO/CCR7/CD25/CD127/CD95/CD27 sorting isolated CD4+ naive, central memory, regulatory and stem cell-like memory cells. The sequencing input was naive CD4+ T cells from blood. The chain links TRBV4-3 to TRBJ1-2; D ambiguous. The source is a man aged 18 to 35 with type 1 diabetes. CDR3: CASSQEAGGYGYTF. The CDR3, as DNA: TGCGCCAGCAGCCAAGAGGCGGGTGGCTATGGCTACACCTTC.